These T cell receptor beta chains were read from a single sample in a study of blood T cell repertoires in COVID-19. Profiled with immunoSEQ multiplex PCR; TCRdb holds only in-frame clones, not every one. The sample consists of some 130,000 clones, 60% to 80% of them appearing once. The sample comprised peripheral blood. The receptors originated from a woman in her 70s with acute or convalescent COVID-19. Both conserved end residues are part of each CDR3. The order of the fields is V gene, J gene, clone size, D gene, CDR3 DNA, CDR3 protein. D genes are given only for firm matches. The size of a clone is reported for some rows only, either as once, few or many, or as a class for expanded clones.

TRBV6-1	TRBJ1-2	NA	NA	TGTGCCAGCAGTGTAGCGCAGGGTAACTATGGCTACACCTTC	CASSVAQGNYGYTF
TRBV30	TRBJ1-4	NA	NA	TGTGCCGGAGACTGGAGTGAAAAACTGTTTTTT	CAGDWSEKLFF
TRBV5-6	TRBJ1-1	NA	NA	TGTGCCAGCAGCTTTGGGAGACAGGTCGTAAGGGGCACTGAAGCTTTCTTT	CASSFGRQVVRGTEAFF
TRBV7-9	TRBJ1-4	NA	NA	TGTGCCAGCAGCCCCAGACAGACGTCTAATGAAAAACTGTTTTTT	CASSPRQTSNEKLFF
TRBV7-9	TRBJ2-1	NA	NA	TGTGCCAGCAGCTCCACACGGGGGGACACCCAGGGGTTCTTC	CASSSTRGDTQGFF
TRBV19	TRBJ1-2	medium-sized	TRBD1	TGTGCCAGTAGTCCTCCGACAGGGGGATATGGCTACACCTTC	CASSPPTGGYGYTF
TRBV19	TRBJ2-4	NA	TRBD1	TGTGCCAGTAGTATGGAGAGGCAGGGGGCAGCCAAAAACATTCAGTACTTC	CASSMERQGAAKNIQYF
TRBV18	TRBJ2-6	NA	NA	TGTGCCAGCTCACCGGACTCCGGGGCCAACGTCCTGACTTTC	CASSPDSGANVLTF
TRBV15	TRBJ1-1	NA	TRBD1	TGTGCCACCAGCAGAGGGGAACAGGGGGGAACTGAAGCTTTCTTT	CATSRGEQGGTEAFF
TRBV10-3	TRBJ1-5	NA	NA	TGTGCCATCAGTGAGTACCGGACAGCCAATCAGCCCCAGCATTTT	CAISEYRTANQPQHF
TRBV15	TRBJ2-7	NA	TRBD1	TGTGCCACCAGCAGAGAACAGACAGGGCTCGGGGAGCAGTACTTC	CATSREQTGLGEQYF
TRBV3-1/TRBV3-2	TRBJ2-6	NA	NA	TGTGCCAGCAGCCCATCGGGCTCTGGGGCCAACGTCCTGACTTTC	CASSPSGSGANVLTF
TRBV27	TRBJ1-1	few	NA	TGTGCCAGCAGTTTATCAAATCAGGGGTCTCGCACTGAAGCTTTCTTT	CASSLSNQGSRTEAFF
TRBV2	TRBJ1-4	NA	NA	TGTGCCAGCAGTGAAAAGGGGCGGAGTGAAAAACTGTTTTTT	CASSEKGRSEKLFF
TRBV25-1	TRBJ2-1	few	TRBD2	TGTGCCAGCAGTGAGCGGGGGACCCACTCCTACAATGAGCAGTTCTTC	CASSERGTHSYNEQFF
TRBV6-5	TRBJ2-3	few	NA	TGTGCCAGCCGGCCGACAGCGACCGCGCAGTATTTT	CASRPTATAQYF
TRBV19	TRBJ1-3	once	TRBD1	TGTGCCAGTAGTACCCTACAGGGGGCAGCGGGAAACACCATATATTTT	CASSTLQGAAGNTIYF
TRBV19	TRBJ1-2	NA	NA	TGTGCCAGTAGTATAGATCGGGCAGGGAACTATGGCTACACCTTC	CASSIDRAGNYGYTF
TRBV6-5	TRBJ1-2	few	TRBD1	TGTGCCAGTCGTGACAGGGGCATTTATGGCTACACCTTC	CASRDRGIYGYTF
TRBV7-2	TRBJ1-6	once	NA	TGTGCCAGCAGCCCCTCCGTTGATAATTCACCCCTCCACTTT	CASSPSVDNSPLHF
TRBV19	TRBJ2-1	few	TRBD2	TGTGCCAGTAGTATAGGGCGGACTAGCGGGAGTGGTGGTGAGCAGTTCTTC	CASSIGRTSGSGGEQFF
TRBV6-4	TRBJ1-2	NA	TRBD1	TGTGCCAGCAGCCCAGCCGGACAGGGGGCGGCTAACTATGGCTACACCTTC	CASSPAGQGAANYGYTF
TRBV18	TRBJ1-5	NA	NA	TGTGCCAGCTCACCAGACAGCCAAAGCGTTAATCAGCCCCAGCATTTT	CASSPDSQSVNQPQHF
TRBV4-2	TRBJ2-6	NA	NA	TGTGCCAGCAGCCGAGAGGGTACAGCAAGCTCTGGGGCCAACGTCCTGACTTTC	CASSREGTASSGANVLTF
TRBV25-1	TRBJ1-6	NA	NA	TGTGCCAGCGCAGACAGGAGCTCCTATAATTCACCCCTCCACTTT	CASADRSSYNSPLHF
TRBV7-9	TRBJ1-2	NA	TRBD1	TGTGCCAGCATCCGGACAGGCTCGGTCTATGGCTACACCTTC	CASIRTGSVYGYTF
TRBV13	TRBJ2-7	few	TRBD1	TGTGCCAGCAGCTCTGGGACAGGGATTTACGAGCAGTACTTC	CASSSGTGIYEQYF
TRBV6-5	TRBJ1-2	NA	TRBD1	TGTGCCAGCAGGGCCCTAGGGACAGTAAACTATGGCTACACCTTC	CASRALGTVNYGYTF
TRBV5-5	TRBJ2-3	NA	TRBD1	TGTGCCAGCAGCTTGGGGACAGGGGGCAATTCAGATACGCAGTATTTT	CASSLGTGGNSDTQYF
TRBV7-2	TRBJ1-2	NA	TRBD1	TGTGCCAGCAGCGCCGCAGGGGGACTCTCCTATGGCTACACCTTC	CASSAAGGLSYGYTF
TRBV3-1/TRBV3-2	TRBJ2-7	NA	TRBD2	TGTGCCAGCAGCCAAGATATGGTAGCGGGTCGCGAGCAGTACTTC	CASSQDMVAGREQYF
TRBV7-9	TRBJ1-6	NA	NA	TGTGCCAGCAGCTTAGCTCGGAGGGGGGGACCCCTCCACTTT	CASSLARRGGPLHF
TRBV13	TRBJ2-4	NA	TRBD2	TGTGCCAGCAGCTTAGATCGGGGTAGCGGGGGACGACAAGCCAAAAACATTCAGTACTTC	CASSLDRGSGGRQAKNIQYF
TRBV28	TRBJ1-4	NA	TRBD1	TGTGCCAGCTGGACAGGGGGGGGAAATGAAAAACTGTTTTTT	CASWTGGGNEKLFF